This TCR beta chain originates from a study of Tregs in tolerant kidney transplant recipients. This clone turned up a few times. Its specificity is unknown. Study-wide results and caveats: Validation in larger populations is needed because few patients were studied.

FACS sorting followed an approximately 6-day coculture of CFSE-labeled recipient PBMCs with irradiated graft donor PBMCs. The V and J ends lost 4 bases and 0 bases, in that order; junction bases with no gene match: 6. The CDR3 has 15 amino acids. Per germline, CDR1 SQVTM and CDR2 ANQGSEA. Assay used: immunoSEQ multiplex PCR; TCRdb lists only in-frame clones, some missing. This table holds several thousand clones, roughly a third found once. Specimen: CD8+ T cells from blood cultured with allogeneic cells, collected before the transplant. The receptor was isolated from a human patient who received a combined kidney and bone marrow transplant. This chain joins TRBV29-1 and TRBJ2-4; 7 positions match TRBD1. This CDR3 reads CSVVDRALAKNIQYF. The CDR3 DNA reads as TGCAGCGTTGTCGACAGGGCCCTAGCCAAAAACATTCAGTACTTC.